The 7 T cell receptor beta chains below come from one sample, sequenced in a study of shared clonotypes between healthy human individuals. Data came from immunoSEQ multiplex PCR; TCRdb stores just in-frame clones and leaves some out. The sample contains around 1.4 million clones, less than 99% of which appear only once. Sequencing was carried out using naive CD4+ T cells sorted from blood. Subset here: CD45RA+ positively selected. These receptors were taken from a man aged 25 to 40 in good health.

The chain employs TRBV14 and TRBJ2-1, with D unclear. Trimming cost V 1 base and J 5 bases, with 6 bases left between them. This CDR3 comprises 13 residues. Germline CDR1 and CDR2: SGHDN and FVKESK. The CDR3 spells CASSQGPNNEQFF. The CDR3 DNA sequence: TGTGCCAGCAGCCAAGGGCCGAACAATGAGCAGTTCTTC.

On this clone itself: Other DNA variants within this sample encode the same CDR3. The chain carries TRBV29-1 and TRBJ2-2; maybe TRBD2 (5 bases). Germline loops: CDR1 SQVTM, CDR2 ANQGSEA. This CDR3 spans 12 amino acids. V was trimmed by 5 bases and J by 2 bases, leaving 6 bases between them. CDR3 nucleotide sequence: TGCAGCGTTCCGGGAAACACCGGGGAGCTGTTTTTT. Its translation: CSVPGNTGELFF.

The rearrangement links TRBV11-2 to TRBJ2-2; possible D gene TRBD1, 6 bases. Trimming took off 0 bases at V and 1 base at J, with 6 bases between the two ends. The CDR3 sequence is 15 residues long. Germline values: CDR1 SGHAT, CDR2 FQNNGV. DNA for the CDR3: TGTGCCAGCAGCTTAGAGGGACAGAACACCGGGGAGCTGTTTTTT. Its protein is CASSLEGQNTGELFF.

The rearrangement uses TRBV5-4 and TRBJ1-2; D is possibly TRBD1 (6 bases). The CDR3 runs 15 residues. V dropped 1 base and J dropped 2 bases, with 12 bases sitting between them. Germline values: CDR1 SGHNT, CDR2 YYREEE (reference sequence). CDR3 nucleotide sequence: TGTGCCAGCAGCTTGCCCGGGGGGCTAAACTATGGCTACACCTTC. Protein product: CASSLPGGLNYGYTF.

This clone was counted once. V and J are TRBV27 and TRBJ2-5; D possibly matches TRBD1 or TRBD2 (5 bases each). V dropped 2 bases and J dropped 4 bases, with 11 bases sitting between them. CDR1 is MNHEY and CDR2 is SMNVEV in the germline V gene (reference sequence). There are 14 residues in the CDR3. The CDR3 bases are TGTGCCAGCAGTTTACGCCGAGGGGCAGAGACCCAGTACTTC. Its protein is CASSLRRGAETQYF.

This clone was seen a single time. This chain uses TRBV7-2 with TRBJ1-5; tentative D call: TRBD1 (5 bases). The V end was cut by 1 base, the J end by 2 bases, with 12 bases between. CDR3 length: 16 residues. The germline V gene encodes CDR1 SGHTA and CDR2 FQGNSA. CDR3 amino acids: CASSLDSGRGNQPQHF. CDR3 coding DNA: TGTGCCAGCAGCTTAGATTCAGGGAGGGGCAATCAGCCCCAGCATTTT.

The chain has TRBV18 and TRBJ2-3; 10 bases fit TRBD2. With V trimmed by 2 bases and J by 7 bases, 18 bases remained unmatched. This CDR3 has 19 residues. Germline V gene data show CDR1 as KGHSH and CDR2 as LQKENI. The DNA for the CDR3 is TGTGCCAGCTCACCAGTCCACTCCAGCGGGAGGGCCATCACCCATACGCAGTATTTT. The encoded protein is CASSPVHSSGRAITHTQYF.